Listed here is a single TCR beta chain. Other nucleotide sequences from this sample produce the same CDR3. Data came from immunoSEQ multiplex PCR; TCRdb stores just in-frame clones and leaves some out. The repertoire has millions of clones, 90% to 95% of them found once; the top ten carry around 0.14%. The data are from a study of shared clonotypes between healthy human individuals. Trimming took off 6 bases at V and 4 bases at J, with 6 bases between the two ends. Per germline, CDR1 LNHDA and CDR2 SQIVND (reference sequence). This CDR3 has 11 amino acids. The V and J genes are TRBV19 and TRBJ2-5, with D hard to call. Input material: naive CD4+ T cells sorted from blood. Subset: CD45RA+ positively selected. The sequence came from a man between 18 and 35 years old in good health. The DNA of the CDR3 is TGTGCCAGTAGGGCTGGAGAGACCCAGTACTTC. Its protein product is CASRAGETQYF.